These T cell receptor beta chains were read from a single sample in a study of blood T cell repertoires in COVID-19. The method was immunoSEQ multiplex PCR; TCRdb's version includes in-frame clones alone and lacks a portion of them. The sample holds more than 65,000 clones, approximately 75% seen once. Sequencing was done on a sample of peripheral blood. These receptors all come from a human donor in a cohort sampled during active COVID-19. Each CDR3 is given with its conserved first and last residue. Fields, in order: D gene, CDR3 length, J gene, clone size, V gene, CDR3 protein, CDR3 DNA. A D gene is named only where the DNA matches it firmly. Size is omitted from some rows. Given values are once, few, many or a class for expanded clones.

NA 18 TRBJ1-6 NA TRBV4-1 CASSQDPLFGAQDSPLHF TGCGCCAGCAGCCAAGATCCGTTGTTTGGGGCGCAGGATTCACCCCTCCACTTT
NA 16 TRBJ2-3 few TRBV7-2 CASSLALRGRTDTQYF TGTGCCAGCAGCTTAGCTTTGCGGGGAAGAACAGATACGCAGTATTTT
TRBD2 11 TRBJ2-7 NA TRBV6-1 CASSEWGGQYF TGTGCCAGCAGTGAATGGGGGGGGCAGTACTTC
NA 15 TRBJ2-4 NA TRBV28 CASNLAGVAKNIQYF TGTGCCAGCAACTTAGCAGGGGTAGCCAAAAACATTCAGTACTTC
NA 13 TRBJ2-7 NA TRBV7-9 CASSSTAGYEQYF TGTGCCAGCAGCTCGACAGCTGGCTACGAGCAGTACTTC
NA 15 TRBJ2-5 NA TRBV6-5 CASSSQGSLSETQYF TGTGCCAGCAGTTCACAGGGAAGTCTTTCGGAGACCCAGTACTTC
NA 13 TRBJ2-3 once TRBV7-9 CASSPTSTDTQYF TGTGCCAGCAGCCCGACTAGCACAGATACGCAGTATTTT
NA 16 TRBJ2-3 NA TRBV1 CTSSQAKGGGTDTQYF TGCACCAGCAGCCAGGCTAAGGGGGGGGGCACAGATACGCAGTATTTT
TRBD1 13 TRBJ2-7 few TRBV10-1 CASRQGQGREQYF TGCGCCAGCAGACAAGGACAGGGGCGCGAGCAGTACTTC
NA 15 TRBJ1-5 NA TRBV18 CASSPKTGPGEPQHF TGTGCCAGCTCACCGAAGACAGGCCCGGGCGAGCCCCAGCATTTT
NA 14 TRBJ2-3 NA TRBV16 CASSHPGSTDTQYF TGTGCCAGCAGCCACCCAGGTTCCACAGATACGCAGTATTTT
TRBD2 17 TRBJ2-2 NA TRBV19 CASTETSGRAYTGELFF TGTGCCAGTACCGAGACTAGCGGGAGGGCCTACACCGGGGAGCTGTTTTTT